This note documents a single T cell receptor beta chain sequence. As yet, its antigen is unknown. There are 13 residues in the CDR3. CDR1 GTSNPN and CDR2 SVGIG come from the germline V gene (reference sequence). Trimming cost V 2 bases and J 6 bases, with 14 bases left between them. The data belong to a study of cytomegalovirus exposure and HLA in healthy donors. Notes on the study in general: Several top significant clusters appeared, in a later analysis, to be linked to common viral pathogens.

PCR primers comprised 60 Vbeta and 13 Jbeta primers. Sequenced by immunoSEQ multiplex PCR; TCRdb stores in-frame clones only, minus some. The sample lists 100,000 or so clones, 84% occurring once. Source material: PBMCs. The chain employs TRBV30 and TRBJ2-7, with a tentative D call TRBD2 (5 bases). The sequence was collected from a man aged 18 to 35 in good health and CMV-seronegative. In DNA form, the CDR3 reads TGTGCCTGGAGTATCTGGGAACTAGGCGAGCAGTACTTC. This gives the protein CAWSIWELGEQYF.